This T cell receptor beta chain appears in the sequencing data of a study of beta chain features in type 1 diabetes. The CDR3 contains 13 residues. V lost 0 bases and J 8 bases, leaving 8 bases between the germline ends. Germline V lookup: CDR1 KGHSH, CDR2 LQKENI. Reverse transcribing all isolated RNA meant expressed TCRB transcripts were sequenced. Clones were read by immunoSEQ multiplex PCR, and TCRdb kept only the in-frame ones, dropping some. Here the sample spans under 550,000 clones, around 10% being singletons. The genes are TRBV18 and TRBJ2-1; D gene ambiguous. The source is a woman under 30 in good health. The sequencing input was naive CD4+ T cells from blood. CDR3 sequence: CASSPPSWYEQFF. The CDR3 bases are TGTGCCAGCTCACCACCCTCGTGGTATGAGCAGTTCTTC.